These 27 T cell receptor beta chains share one sample of origin, sequenced in a study of blood T cell repertoires in COVID-19. Generated by immunoSEQ multiplex PCR, the TCRdb table keeps only in-frame clones and is missing some. Here the sample spans about 58,000 clones, nearly 90% being singletons. Sequences were obtained from peripheral blood. Every receptor here comes from a man in his sixties with active COVID-19.

The chain has TRBV7-9 and TRBJ2-3; 7 bases are a match to TRBD2. J lost 7 bases, V lost 4 bases, and 14 bases had no gene match. Germline CDR1 and CDR2: SEHNR and FQNEAQ (reference sequence). The CDR3 has 16 amino acids. In DNA form, the CDR3 reads TGTGCCAGCAGCTGGGGTTCGAGGGAGGGTTCACATACGCAGTATTTT. It encodes CASSWGSREGSHTQYF. Full variable domain (rest looked up from reference TRBV7-9 and TRBJ2-3): DTGVSQNPRHKITKRGQNVTFRCDPISEHNRLYWYRQTLGQGPEFLTYFQNEAQLEKSRLLSDRFSAERPKGSFSTLEIQRTEQGDSAMYLCASSWGSREGSHTQYFGPGTRLTVL.

This chain uses TRBV11-2 with TRBJ1-5; perhaps TRBD1 as D (5 bases). This CDR3 region has 13 residues. Germline-derived CDR1 and CDR2 are SGHAT and FQNNGV. The V end was cut by 4 bases, the J end by 2 bases, with 6 bases between. The CDR3 DNA is TGTGCCAGCAGCTCGACAGGCAATCAGCCCCAGCATTTT. This translates into CASSSTGNQPQHF. Complete variable domain (other parts from reference TRBV11-2 and TRBJ1-5): EAGVAQSPRYKIIEKRQSVAFWCNPISGHATLYWYQQILGQGPKLLIQFQNNGVVDDSQLPKDRFSAERLKGVDSTLKIQPAKLEDSAVYLCASSSTGNQPQHFGDGTRLSIL.

This chain links TRBV5-6 with TRBJ2-7; TRBD2 matches 7 bases. The ends lost 4 bases at V and 2 bases at J; junction bases unmatched: 9. CDR3 length equals 15 residues. Germline V gene data show CDR1 as SGHDT and CDR2 as YYEEEE. CDR3 amino acids: CASSQRGRLPYEQYF. The DNA of the CDR3 is TGTGCCAGCAGCCAGCGGGGACGACTCCCCTACGAGCAGTACTTC.

The chain recombines TRBV5-1 with TRBJ2-1; TRBD2 matches 10 bases. CDR3 size: 17 residues. V shed 4 bases and J 8 bases; nucleotides not matched to a gene: 15. Germline loops: CDR1 SGHRS, CDR2 YFSETQ. CDR3 nucleotide sequence: TGCGCCAGCAGCCTAGCCCCCCCAGCGGGGGGGTGGGATGAGCAGTTCTTC. Its protein product is CASSLAPPAGGWDEQFF. Variable domain in full (rest from reference TRBV5-1 and TRBJ2-1): KAGVTQTPRYLIKTRGQQVTLSCSPISGHRSVSWYQQTPGQGLQFLFEYFSETQRNKGNFPGRFSGRQFSNSRSEMNVSTLELGDSALYLCASSLAPPAGGWDEQFFGPGTRLTVL.

This chain joins TRBV28 and TRBJ2-7; TRBD2 aligns across 8 bases. Trimming at V came to 5 bases and at J to 6 bases, leaving 12 bases not matched to a gene. Germline values: CDR1 MDHEN, CDR2 SYDVKM. The CDR3 is 15 amino acids. The CDR3 DNA follows: TGTGCCAGCAGTCCAGACCCCCTAGCGGGTCGCGAGCAGTACTTC. Its translation: CASSPDPLAGREQYF. Together with reference TRBV28 and TRBJ2-7, the CDR3 gives the full variable domain: DVKVTQSSRYLVKRTGEKVFLECVQDMDHENMFWYRQDPGLGLRLIYFSYDVKMKEKGDIPEGYSVSREKKERFSLILESASTNQTSMYLCASSPDPLAGREQYFGPGTRLTVT.

V usage is TRBV30 and J usage is TRBJ1-5, with D possibly matching TRBD1 (6 bases). The CDR3 has 13 amino acids. CDR1 is GTSNPN, CDR2 SVGIG, per germline (reference sequence). V lost 2 bases, J lost 4 bases, and 9 bases lay in between. The CDR3 nucleotides are TGTGCCTGGAGTATGGACAGAAATCAGCCCCAGCATTTT. As protein: CAWSMDRNQPQHF.

This rearrangement joins TRBV9 to TRBJ2-7, with D unresolved. This CDR3 spans 14 amino acids. Deletions cut 0 bases from V and 1 base from J, with 8 bases between. Germline V CDR1 and CDR2: SGDLS, YYNGEE. This chain's CDR3 is CASSVGSTSYEQYF. Written as DNA, the CDR3 is TGTGCCAGCAGCGTAGGGTCGACTTCCTACGAGCAGTACTTC.

This chain links TRBV19 with TRBJ2-7; the D gene is possibly TRBD1 (5 bases). This CDR3 region has 13 residues. Germline CDR1 is LNHDA and CDR2 is SQIVND (reference sequence). V lost 3 bases, J lost 4 bases, and 10 bases lay in between. As DNA, the CDR3 is TGTGCCAGTAGTATTGGTCAGGGTTACGAGCAGTACTTC. This encodes CASSIGQGYEQYF.

The chain employs TRBV9 and TRBJ1-2; D gene uncertain. This CDR3 has 15 amino acids. Trimming pared 0 bases from V and 5 bases from J, leaving 14 bases between. Germline loops: CDR1 SGDLS, CDR2 YYNGEE. CDR3 nucleotide sequence: TGTGCCAGCAGCGTAGGGTCGCGGGATCAATATGGCTACACCTTC. Translated, it gives CASSVGSRDQYGYTF. The full variable domain, completed using reference TRBV9 and TRBJ1-2, is DSGVTQTPKHLITATGQRVTLRCSPRSGDLSVYWYQQSLDQGLQFLIQYYNGEERAKGNILERFSAQQFPDLHSELNLSSLELGDSALYFCASSVGSRDQYGYTFGSGTRLTVV.

This chain joins TRBV28 and TRBJ2-1, with TRBD2 matching 7 bases. V was clipped by 4 bases and J by 6 bases; unmatched bases: 6. The CDR3 loop spans 14 amino acids. Germline CDR1 is MDHEN and CDR2 is SYDVKM. The CDR3 loop is CASSYGRRGNEQFF. The CDR3 bases are TGTGCCAGCAGTTACGGGAGGAGGGGCAATGAGCAGTTCTTC.

The rearrangement uses TRBV27 and TRBJ1-1; D gene uncertain. Germline V gene sequence: CDR1 MNHEY, CDR2 SMNVEV (reference sequence). Trimming removed 3 bases from V and 1 base from J, with 18 bases in between. The CDR3 totals 17 residues. The CDR3 nucleotides read TGTGCCAGCAGTTTTTCTAGGAGGGCTCTCTCGAACACTGAAGCTTTCTTT. It specifies CASSFSRRALSNTEAFF.

Details on this clone: Its ends do not fully match the called genes, so a read error is possible. In DNA form, the CDR3 reads TGTGCCAGCAGTTTAGGGACAGCGCCAATATTC. Translated, it gives CASSLGTAPIF. The gene calls are TRBV28 and TRBJ2-7, with TRBD1 matching 7 bases. The CDR3 sequence is 11 residues long. CDR1 MDHEN and CDR2 SYDVKM come from the germline V gene.

This sequence joins TRBV28 and TRBJ2-7, with 7 bases that match TRBD1. CDR1 is MDHEN, CDR2 SYDVKM, per germline. Unmatched junction bases numbered 12, after V lost 10 bases and J lost 0 bases. The CDR3 has 15 amino acids. The CDR3 DNA follows: TGTGCCATCGCAGGGGACAGAGGAAGCTCCTACGAGCAGTACTTC. It is translated as CAIAGDRGSSYEQYF.

The genes are TRBV30 and TRBJ2-5; 16 bases match TRBD2. Germline CDR1 GTSNPN, CDR2 SVGIG (reference sequence). This CDR3 region has 15 residues. V lost 7 bases and J lost 6; bases outside the gene matches: 8. CDR3 bases: TGTGCCTCGGGACTAGCGGGAGGGCCTAGGAAGACCCAGTACTTC. Translation: CASGLAGGPRKTQYF.

The chain links TRBV7-2 to TRBJ2-7; no definite D call. Germline CDR1 SGHTA, CDR2 FQGNSA. Deletions cut 5 bases from V and 10 bases from J, with 15 bases between. This CDR3 contains 12 residues. The CDR3 loop reads CASSPTEFDQYF. CDR3 DNA: TGTGCCAGCAGCCCCACGGAGTTTGATCAGTACTTC. The full variable domain, in which reference TRBV7-2 and TRBJ2-7 provide the parts outside the CDR3, is GAGVSQSPSNKVTEKGKDVELRCDPISGHTALYWYRQSLGQGLEFLIYFQGNSAPDKSGLPSDRFSAERTGGSVSTLTIQRTQQEDSAVYLCASSPTEFDQYFGPGTRLTVT.

The chain links TRBV12-5 to TRBJ2-2, with D hard to call. Looked up from germline, CDR1 is LGHNT and CDR2 is FRNRAP. The CDR3 is 12 amino acids. V dropped 7 bases and J dropped 1 base, with 4 bases sitting between them. The CDR3 DNA is TGTGCTAGTGCCAGGAACACCGGGGAGCTGTTTTTT. The encoded protein is CASARNTGELFF.

The DNA for the CDR3 is TGTGCCAGCAGCTCCCGGGACAGCCTGTGGAATGAGCAGTTCTTC. It specifies CASSSRDSLWNEQFF. V and J are TRBV6-5 and TRBJ2-1, with 7 bases lining up with TRBD1. The germline gives CDR1 MNHEY, CDR2 SVGAGI. CDR3 length equals 15 residues. After removal of 6 bases from V and 7 bases from J, the junction contained 12 bases not matched to a gene.

The count of this clone is one. The chain has TRBV6-1 and TRBJ1-2, with D hard to call. This CDR3 spans 15 amino acids. V was shortened by 1 base and J by 0 bases, with 9 bases between the two germline ends. Germline V gene lookup returns CDR1 MNHNS and CDR2 SASEGT. For the CDR3, the DNA is TGTGCCAGCAGTGAAGTTAGGAGATCTAACTATGGCTACACCTTC. This codes for CASSEVRRSNYGYTF.

The chain has TRBV18 and TRBJ1-6, with TRBD1 as a possible D gene (5 bases). V was pared by 4 bases and J by 17 bases, with 18 bases between. This CDR3 has 13 residues. The germline CDR1 and CDR2 sequences are KGHSH and LQKENI. Here the CDR3 reads CASSRGGRDVVHF. CDR3 DNA: TGTGCCAGCTCACGGGGCGGGAGAGACGTGGTCCACTTT.

The chain couples TRBV5-1 to TRBJ1-4; D gene uncertain. Germline-derived CDR1 and CDR2 are SGHRS and YFSETQ. Trimming took off 0 bases at V and 5 bases at J, with 14 bases between the two ends. The CDR3 is made up of 16 amino acids. DNA for the CDR3: TGCGCCAGCAGCTTGGCCGTGCGGGGTAGGAATGAAAAACTGTTTTTT. Translated, it gives CASSLAVRGRNEKLFF.

The V gene is TRBV30, the J gene TRBJ1-3; TRBD1 aligns across 8 bases. This CDR3 contains 14 residues. The trim removed 4 bases at V and 7 bases at J, leaving 9 bases unmatched. CDR1 and CDR2 (germline): GTSNPN, SVGIG (reference sequence). The CDR3 is CAWKGQGARNTIYF. In nucleotides, the CDR3 is TGTGCCTGGAAAGGCCAGGGGGCGCGGAACACCATATATTTT.

The rearrangement links TRBV25-1 to TRBJ2-3, with D unclear. The length of the CDR3 is 14 residues. V was pared by 5 bases and J by 0 bases, with 9 bases between. The V gene's germline CDR1 is MGHDK and CDR2 SYGVNS. CDR3 in amino acids: CASSQSRSTDTQYF. CDR3 nucleotide sequence: TGTGCCAGCAGTCAAAGCAGGAGCACAGATACGCAGTATTTT.

CDR3 DNA sequence: TGTGCCAGCAGCCCCAGCGGGGGGCAAGAGACCCAGTACTTC. Amino acids: CASSPSGGQETQYF. The rearrangement uses TRBV11-2 and TRBJ2-5; TRBD2 agrees at 9 bases. The trim removed 5 bases at V and 2 bases at J, leaving 3 bases unmatched. The CDR3 runs 14 residues. Germline CDR1 reads SGHAT; CDR2 reads FQNNGV. The complete variable domain, with remaining parts taken from reference TRBV11-2 and TRBJ2-5, reads EAGVAQSPRYKIIEKRQSVAFWCNPISGHATLYWYQQILGQGPKLLIQFQNNGVVDDSQLPKDRFSAERLKGVDSTLKIQPAKLEDSAVYLCASSPSGGQETQYFGPGTRLLVL.

A single count supports this clone. This chain joins TRBV6-2 or TRBV6-3 and TRBJ2-1; D possibly corresponds to TRBD2 (6 bases). Germline CDR1 MNHEY, CDR2 SVGEGT. Trimming left V 5 bases short and J 14 bases short, with 22 bases between. The CDR3 runs to 14 residues. The CDR3 DNA sequence: TGTGCCAGCAGTCTCAAGGCGGGAAAAATGCGGGAGTTCTTC. It yields the protein CASSLKAGKMREFF.

This rearrangement joins TRBV5-1 to TRBJ2-4; weak D call: TRBD1 (6 bases). This CDR3 has 13 residues. Trimming took off 0 bases at V and 6 bases at J, with 7 bases between the two ends. In germline, CDR1 is SGHRS, CDR2 YFSETQ. CDR3 in DNA: TGCGCCAGCAGCTTGGGGACAGCAAACATTCAGTACTTC. This gives the protein CASSLGTANIQYF.

This clone was detected a few times. The chain is built from TRBV25-1 and TRBJ1-6; D is undetermined. Trimming took 3 bases from V and 9 from J, leaving 9 bases between them. The germline V gene has CDR1 MGHDK and CDR2 SYGVNS. This CDR3 has 13 residues. Here the CDR3 reads CASSETRLSPLHF. Here the CDR3 DNA reads TGTGCCAGCAGTGAGACACGGCTTTCACCCCTCCACTTT.

The chain recombines TRBV11-2 with TRBJ2-7; 7 bases align to TRBD1. This CDR3 has 14 amino acids. Germline V gene data show CDR1 as SGHAT and CDR2 as FQNNGV. Trimming at V came to 1 base and at J to 2 bases, leaving 2 bases not matched to a gene. CDR3 bases: TGTGCCAGCAGCTTAGCCGGGACAGCCTACGAGCAGTACTTC. This codes for CASSLAGTAYEQYF.